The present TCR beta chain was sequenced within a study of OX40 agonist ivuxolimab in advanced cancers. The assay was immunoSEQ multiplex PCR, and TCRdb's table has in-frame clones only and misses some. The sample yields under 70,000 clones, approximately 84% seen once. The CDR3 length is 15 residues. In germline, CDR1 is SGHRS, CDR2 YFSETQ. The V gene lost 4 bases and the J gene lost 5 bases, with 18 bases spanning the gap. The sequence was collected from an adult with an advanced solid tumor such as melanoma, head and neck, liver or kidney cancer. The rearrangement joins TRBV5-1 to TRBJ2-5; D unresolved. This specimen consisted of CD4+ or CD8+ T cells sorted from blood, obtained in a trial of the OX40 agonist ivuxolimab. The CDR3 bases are TGCGCCAGCAGCAAGGTACAGACCCCCTCTGAGACCCAGTACTTC. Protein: CASSKVQTPSETQYF.